The rows below give T cell receptor beta chains drawn from one sample of a study of T cells after somatic rescue of genetic block. The repertoire was sequenced with immunoSEQ multiplex PCR; TCRdb's copy has only in-frame clones and lacks some. The sample holds 15,000 or so clones, around 70% seen once. Sequences were obtained from peripheral blood mononuclear cells (PBMCs). Every receptor here comes from a boy younger than 18. The CDR3 runs from the conserved cysteine through the conserved F or W. Fields, in order: clone size, D gene, J gene, V gene, CDR3 DNA, CDR3 protein. The D gene is left open where the match is weak. Clone size is not always given. Where it is, it says once, few, many or a class for expanded clones.

abundance: NA; d_gene: NA; j_gene: TRBJ1-1; v_gene: TRBV10-3; CDR3nt: TGTGCCATCAGTGGATACCTAACGGACAGTACTGAAGCTTTCTTT; CDR3aa: CAISGYLTDSTEAFF
abundance: NA; d_gene: NA; j_gene: TRBJ2-7; v_gene: TRBV5-1; CDR3nt: TGCGCCAGCAGCTTGGTGACGGGACTTTACGAGCAGTACTTC; CDR3aa: CASSLVTGLYEQYF
abundance: NA; d_gene: TRBD1; j_gene: TRBJ2-3; v_gene: TRBV5-1; CDR3nt: TGCGCCAGCGGCAGGGACAGCTTCACAGATACGCAGTATTTT; CDR3aa: CASGRDSFTDTQYF
abundance: NA; d_gene: TRBD1; j_gene: TRBJ2-2; v_gene: TRBV6-5; CDR3nt: TGTGCCAGCAGGCCGGACAGGATCGGAACCGGGGAGCTGTTTTTT; CDR3aa: CASRPDRIGTGELFF
abundance: NA; d_gene: TRBD2; j_gene: TRBJ2-5; v_gene: TRBV7-3; CDR3nt: TGTGCCAGCGCGGGAGGGGCTTCCAGGACCCAGTACTTC; CDR3aa: CASAGGASRTQYF
abundance: NA; d_gene: NA; j_gene: TRBJ1-1; v_gene: TRBV19; CDR3nt: TGTGCCAGTTCATGGGGAAGGAACACTGAAGCTTTCTTT; CDR3aa: CASSWGRNTEAFF
abundance: NA; d_gene: NA; j_gene: TRBJ2-7; v_gene: TRBV6-6; CDR3nt: TGTGCCAGCAGTTGGGGAACAGGGCTCGAGCAGTACTTC; CDR3aa: CASSWGTGLEQYF
abundance: NA; d_gene: NA; j_gene: TRBJ2-7; v_gene: TRBV9; CDR3nt: TGTGCCAGCAGCCCTAGGGCCTTCATATACGAGCAGTACTTC; CDR3aa: CASSPRAFIYEQYF
abundance: few; d_gene: NA; j_gene: TRBJ1-2; v_gene: TRBV7-9; CDR3nt: TGTGCCAGCAGCTTAGTCAGCCTATCCCAGGGAGTGGGAGGCTACACCTTC; CDR3aa: CASSLVSLSQGVGGYTF
abundance: NA; d_gene: NA; j_gene: TRBJ1-1; v_gene: TRBV5-1; CDR3nt: TGCGCCAGCAGCTTGGGGGATTTTTCGGTTGAAGCTTTCTTT; CDR3aa: CASSLGDFSVEAFF
abundance: few; d_gene: TRBD1; j_gene: TRBJ1-5; v_gene: TRBV6-6; CDR3nt: TGTGCCAGCAGTTACGGACAGGGAGACCAGCCCCAGCATTTT; CDR3aa: CASSYGQGDQPQHF
abundance: NA; d_gene: NA; j_gene: TRBJ2-7; v_gene: TRBV14; CDR3nt: TGTGCCAGCAGCCAGGAGTTCTACGAGCAGTACTTC; CDR3aa: CASSQEFYEQYF
abundance: once; d_gene: NA; j_gene: TRBJ2-5; v_gene: TRBV2; CDR3nt: TGTGCCAGCAGTGGTGGGGGCAGGGGAAAGACCCAGTACTTC; CDR3aa: CASSGGGRGKTQYF
abundance: NA; d_gene: TRBD2; j_gene: TRBJ2-3; v_gene: TRBV7-9; CDR3nt: TGTGCCAGCAGTCCCCGTCTAGCGGGAGCAGATACGCAGTATTTT; CDR3aa: CASSPRLAGADTQYF
abundance: NA; d_gene: TRBD1; j_gene: TRBJ1-1; v_gene: TRBV4-1; CDR3nt: TGCGCCAGCAGGTTACCGGGACAGGGGGCAAAGAACACTGAAGCTTTCTTT; CDR3aa: CASRLPGQGAKNTEAFF
abundance: medium-sized; d_gene: TRBD1; j_gene: TRBJ1-1; v_gene: TRBV7-9; CDR3nt: TGTGCCAGCAGCTTCCGGGACAGGGGGCCGGTGGACACTGAAGCTTTCTTT; CDR3aa: CASSFRDRGPVDTEAFF
abundance: NA; d_gene: NA; j_gene: TRBJ2-1; v_gene: TRBV6-1; CDR3nt: TGTGCCAGCAGTGAGCCTCCAGGAGCTAGCTTCGATGAGCAGTTCTTC; CDR3aa: CASSEPPGASFDEQFF
abundance: once; d_gene: TRBD1; j_gene: TRBJ1-5; v_gene: TRBV28; CDR3nt: TGTGCCAGCAGTCCCGGGACAGTCCCAAATCAGCCCCAGCATTTT; CDR3aa: CASSPGTVPNQPQHF
abundance: NA; d_gene: NA; j_gene: TRBJ2-3; v_gene: TRBV9; CDR3nt: TGTGCCAGCAGCGGCCGGGACTGGACTAGCACAGATACGCAGTATTTT; CDR3aa: CASSGRDWTSTDTQYF
abundance: NA; d_gene: NA; j_gene: TRBJ2-7; v_gene: TRBV28; CDR3nt: TGTGCCAGCAGCTCCCCTTCGACAGGGGAGGGTTACGAGCAGTACTTC; CDR3aa: CASSSPSTGEGYEQYF
abundance: NA; d_gene: TRBD1; j_gene: TRBJ1-2; v_gene: TRBV27; CDR3nt: TGTGCCAGTGCGACAGGGCCTAACTATGGCTACACCTTC; CDR3aa: CASATGPNYGYTF
abundance: NA; d_gene: NA; j_gene: TRBJ1-5; v_gene: TRBV6-1; CDR3nt: TGTGCCAGCAGTGAAGTACAGACAAGAAATCAGCCCCAGCATTTT; CDR3aa: CASSEVQTRNQPQHF
abundance: NA; d_gene: TRBD1; j_gene: TRBJ1-3; v_gene: TRBV4-2; CDR3nt: TGTGCCAGCAGCCTCAAACAGGGGGCGGCCTCTGGAAACACCATATATTTT; CDR3aa: CASSLKQGAASGNTIYF
abundance: NA; d_gene: NA; j_gene: TRBJ2-1; v_gene: TRBV7-3; CDR3nt: TGTGCCAGCAGCCTAAAAGTGGGGATTGAGCAGTTCTTC; CDR3aa: CASSLKVGIEQFF
abundance: NA; d_gene: NA; j_gene: TRBJ1-1; v_gene: TRBV6-5; CDR3nt: TGTGCCAGCAGTCCTCGCATGAACACTGAAGCTTTCTTT; CDR3aa: CASSPRMNTEAFF
abundance: NA; d_gene: NA; j_gene: TRBJ2-5; v_gene: TRBV19; CDR3nt: TGTGCCAGTAGTATCCGGACCGGGAAAGAGACCCAGTACTTC; CDR3aa: CASSIRTGKETQYF